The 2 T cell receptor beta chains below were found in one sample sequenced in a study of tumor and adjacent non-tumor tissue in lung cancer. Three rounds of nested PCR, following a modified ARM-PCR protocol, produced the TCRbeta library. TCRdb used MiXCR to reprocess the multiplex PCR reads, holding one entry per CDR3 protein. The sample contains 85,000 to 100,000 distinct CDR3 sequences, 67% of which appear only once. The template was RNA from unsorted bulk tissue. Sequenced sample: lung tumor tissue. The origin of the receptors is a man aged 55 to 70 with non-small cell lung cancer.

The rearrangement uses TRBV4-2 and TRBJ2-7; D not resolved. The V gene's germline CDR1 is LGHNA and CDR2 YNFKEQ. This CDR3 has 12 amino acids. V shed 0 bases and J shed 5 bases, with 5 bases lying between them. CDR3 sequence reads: CASSQEDHEQYF. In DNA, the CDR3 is TGTGCCAGCAGCCAAGAAGACCACGAGCAGTACTTC.

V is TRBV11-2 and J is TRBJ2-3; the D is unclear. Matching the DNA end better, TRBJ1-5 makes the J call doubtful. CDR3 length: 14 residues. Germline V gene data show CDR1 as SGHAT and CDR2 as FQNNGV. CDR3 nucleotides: TGTGCCAGTAACCACCGGACCACTACGGCTACGCAGCATTTT. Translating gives CASNHRTTTATQHF.